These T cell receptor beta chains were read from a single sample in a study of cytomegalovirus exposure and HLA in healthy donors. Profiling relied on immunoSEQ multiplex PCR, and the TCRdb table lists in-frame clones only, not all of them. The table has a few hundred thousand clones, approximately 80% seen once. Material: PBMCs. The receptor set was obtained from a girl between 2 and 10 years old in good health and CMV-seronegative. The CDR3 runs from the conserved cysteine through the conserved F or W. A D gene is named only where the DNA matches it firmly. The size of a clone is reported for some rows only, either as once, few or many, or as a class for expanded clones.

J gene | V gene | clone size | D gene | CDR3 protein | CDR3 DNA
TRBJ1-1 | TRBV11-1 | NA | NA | CASSFRDIPDTEAFF | TGTGCCAGCAGCTTCCGGGACATCCCCGACACTGAAGCTTTCTTT
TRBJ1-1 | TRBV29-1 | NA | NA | CSVAPGRENTEAFF | TGCAGCGTTGCCCCCGGGAGAGAGAACACTGAAGCTTTCTTT
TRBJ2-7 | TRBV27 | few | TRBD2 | CASRLAGGPYEQYF | TGTGCCAGCAGACTAGCGGGGGGGCCCTACGAGCAGTACTTC
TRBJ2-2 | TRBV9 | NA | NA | CASSATVLTGELFF | TGTGCCAGCAGCGCTACAGTACTGACCGGGGAGCTGTTTTTT
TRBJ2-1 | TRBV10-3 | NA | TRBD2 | CAVETAGGGNEQFF | TGTGCCGTAGAAACAGCGGGAGGTGGCAATGAGCAGTTCTTC
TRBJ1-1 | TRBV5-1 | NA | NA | CASSLAQAMNTEAFF | TGCGCCAGCAGCTTGGCCCAAGCTATGAACACTGAAGCTTTCTTT
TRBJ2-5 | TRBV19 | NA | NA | CASSIDRISAQGTQTQYF | TGTGCCAGTAGTATCGATCGAATTTCAGCACAGGGGACTCAGACCCAGTACTTC
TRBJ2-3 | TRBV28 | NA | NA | CASSTYRERTDTQYF | TGTGCCAGCAGTACCTACAGGGAGAGGACAGATACGCAGTATTTT
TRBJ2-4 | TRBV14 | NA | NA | CASSPAVRRGIQYF | TGTGCCAGCAGCCCCGCAGTCAGGAGGGGCATTCAGTACTTC
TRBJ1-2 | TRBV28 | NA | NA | CASSPSPPNYGYTF | TGTGCCAGCAGTCCTTCCCCTCCTAACTATGGCTACACCTTC
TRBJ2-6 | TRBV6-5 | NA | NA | CASGPGVGANVLTF | TGTGCCAGCGGGCCCGGGGTTGGGGCCAACGTCCTGACTTTC
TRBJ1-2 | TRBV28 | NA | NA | CASSSGYGYTF | TGTGCCAGCAGTAGCGGCTATGGCTACACCTTC
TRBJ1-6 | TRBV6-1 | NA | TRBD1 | CASSGTGDSPLHF | TGTGCCAGCAGTGGGACAGGGGATTCACCCCTCCACTTT
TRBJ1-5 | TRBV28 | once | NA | CASSPQDQPQHF | TGTGCCAGCAGCCCCCAGGATCAGCCCCAGCATTTT
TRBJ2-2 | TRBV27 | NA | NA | CASSFRRTNTGELFF | TGTGCCAGCAGTTTTAGGAGGACGAACACCGGGGAGCTGTTTTTT
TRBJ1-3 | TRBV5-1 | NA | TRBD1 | CASSAGTGSLWGNTIYF | TGCGCCAGCAGCGCCGGGACAGGGTCCCTCTGGGGAAACACCATATATTTT
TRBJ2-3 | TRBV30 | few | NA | CAWSSSADTQYF | TGTGCCTGGAGTTCTTCCGCGGATACGCAGTATTTT
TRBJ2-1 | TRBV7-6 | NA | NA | CASSLAGGGAPYNEQFF | TGTGCCAGCAGCTTAGCAGGTGGAGGGGCCCCCTACAATGAGCAGTTCTTC
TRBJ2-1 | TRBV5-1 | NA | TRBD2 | CASSLASGNYNEQFF | TGCGCCAGCAGCCTTGCTAGCGGGAATTACAATGAGCAGTTCTTC
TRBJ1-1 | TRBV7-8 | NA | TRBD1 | CASSPRDRGLNTEAFF | TGTGCCAGCAGCCCCCGGGACAGGGGATTGAACACTGAAGCTTTCTTT
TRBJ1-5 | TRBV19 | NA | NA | CASLKQVNQPQHF | TGTGCCAGTCTAAAACAGGTGAATCAGCCCCAGCATTTT
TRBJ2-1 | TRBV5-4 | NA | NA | CASSLRYGGYNEQFF | TGTGCCAGCAGCTTACGTTACGGAGGATACAATGAGCAGTTCTTC
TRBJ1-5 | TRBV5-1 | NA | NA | CASSLESGVGPQHF | TGCGCCAGCAGCTTGGAGTCGGGGGTAGGACCCCAGCATTTT
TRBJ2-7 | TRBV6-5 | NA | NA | CASSYDQGHEQYF | TGTGCCAGCAGCTACGACCAGGGGCACGAGCAGTACTTC
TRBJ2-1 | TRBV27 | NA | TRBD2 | CASSFLAGLYNEQFF | TGTGCCAGCAGTTTTCTAGCGGGGTTGTACAATGAGCAGTTCTTC
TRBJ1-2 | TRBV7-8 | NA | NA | CASNSGAGQLYGYTF | TGTGCCAGCAACTCAGGAGCAGGGCAGCTCTATGGCTACACCTTC
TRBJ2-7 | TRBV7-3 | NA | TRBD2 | CASSLMRGASYEQYF | TGTGCCAGCAGCTTAATGCGGGGGGCCTCCTACGAGCAGTACTTC
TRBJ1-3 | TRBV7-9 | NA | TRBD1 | CASTRTGAGNTIYF | TGTGCCAGCACTCGGACAGGGGCAGGAAACACCATATATTTT
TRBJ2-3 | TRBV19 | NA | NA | CASKGSIPGGPTDTQYF | TGTGCCAGTAAAGGGAGCATTCCGGGGGGCCCCACAGATACGCAGTATTTT
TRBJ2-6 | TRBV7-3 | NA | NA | CASSLMGGAGANVLTF | TGTGCCAGCAGCTTAATGGGTGGAGCTGGGGCCAACGTCCTGACTTTC
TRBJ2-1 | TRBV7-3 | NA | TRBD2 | CASSSSGASSYNEQFF | TGTGCCAGCAGCTCTAGCGGGGCCAGCTCCTACAATGAGCAGTTCTTC
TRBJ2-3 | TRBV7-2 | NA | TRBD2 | CASSLVGGGLTDTQYF | TGTGCCAGCAGCTTAGTCGGCGGGGGGCTCACAGATACGCAGTATTTT
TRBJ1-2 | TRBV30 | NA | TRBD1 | CAWRRTETGTYYGYTF | TGTGCCTGGAGAAGAACAGAGACAGGGACTTACTATGGCTACACCTTC
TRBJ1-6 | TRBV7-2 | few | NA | CASSPDRNPPLHF | TGTGCCAGCAGCCCAGACAGGAACCCACCCCTCCACTTT
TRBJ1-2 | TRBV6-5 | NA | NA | CASSRDKFYGYTF | TGTGCCAGCAGCAGGGACAAATTCTATGGCTACACCTTC
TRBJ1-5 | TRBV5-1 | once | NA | CASSLVQGTKPQHF | TGCGCCAGCAGCTTGGTTCAGGGAACTAAGCCCCAGCATTTT
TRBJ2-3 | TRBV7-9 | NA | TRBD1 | CASSPRTGTSDTQYF | TGTGCCAGCAGCCCGAGGACAGGGACCTCAGATACGCAGTATTTT
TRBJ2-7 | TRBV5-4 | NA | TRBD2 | CASSLGASGLAYEQYF | TGTGCCAGCAGCCTGGGTGCTTCGGGACTAGCCTACGAGCAGTACTTC
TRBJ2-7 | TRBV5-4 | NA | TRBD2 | CASSLGGLAVSEQYF | TGTGCCAGCAGCTTGGGTGGACTAGCTGTGAGCGAGCAGTACTTC
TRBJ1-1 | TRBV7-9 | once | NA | CASLLQGSSTEAFF | TGTGCCAGCCTTTTGCAGGGATCTAGCACTGAAGCTTTCTTT
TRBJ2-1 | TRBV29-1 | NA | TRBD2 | CSVEASGGRAYNEQFF | TGCAGCGTTGAAGCCAGCGGCGGGAGGGCCTACAATGAGCAGTTCTTC
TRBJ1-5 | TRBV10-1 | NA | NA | CASTWDTYNQPQHF | TGCGCCAGCACCTGGGACACCTACAATCAGCCCCAGCATTTT
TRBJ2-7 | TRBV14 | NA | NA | CASSQVGGLVPYEQYF | TGTGCCAGCAGCCAAGTCGGCGGTCTGGTCCCCTACGAGCAGTACTTC
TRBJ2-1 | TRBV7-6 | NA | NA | CASSLLTGSYNEQFF | TGTGCCAGCAGCTTACTAACAGGGTCGTACAATGAGCAGTTCTTC
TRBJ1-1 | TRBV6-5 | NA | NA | CASSSSPWAETEAFF | TGTGCCAGCAGTTCCTCTCCTTGGGCTGAGACTGAAGCTTTCTTT
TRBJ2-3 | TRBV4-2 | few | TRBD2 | CASSPNAPGTSGGADTQYF | TGTGCCAGCAGCCCAAACGCCCCCGGGACTAGCGGGGGGGCAGATACGCAGTATTTT
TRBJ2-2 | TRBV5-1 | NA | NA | CASLRGGTGELFF | TGCGCCAGCTTGAGGGGAGGTACCGGGGAGCTGTTTTTT
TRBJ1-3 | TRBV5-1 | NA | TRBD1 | CASSSQGASGNTIYF | TGCGCCAGCAGTTCACAGGGGGCATCTGGAAACACCATATATTTT
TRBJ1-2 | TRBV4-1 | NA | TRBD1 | CASSQVRGRSGYTF | TGCGCCAGCAGCCAAGTCAGGGGGCGGAGTGGCTACACCTTC
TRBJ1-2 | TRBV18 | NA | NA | CASSPDTLYGYTF | TGTGCCAGCTCACCGGACACACTCTATGGCTACACCTTC
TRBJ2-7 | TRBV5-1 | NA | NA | CASSLAMTAPYEQYF | TGCGCCAGCAGCTTGGCCATGACAGCTCCCTACGAGCAGTACTTC
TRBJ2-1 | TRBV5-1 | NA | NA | CASSLASRDYNEQFF | TGCGCCAGCAGCTTGGCGAGTCGGGATTACAATGAGCAGTTCTTC
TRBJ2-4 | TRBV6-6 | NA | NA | CASSYDAGQGNIQYF | TGTGCCAGCAGTTACGATGCGGGGCAGGGAAACATTCAGTACTTC
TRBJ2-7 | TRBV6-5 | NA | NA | CASSYGPNYEQYF | TGTGCCAGCAGTTATGGCCCGAACTACGAGCAGTACTTC
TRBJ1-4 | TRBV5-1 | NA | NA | CASSFVPRTTNEKLFF | TGCGCCAGCAGCTTTGTCCCCAGGACAACTAATGAAAAACTGTTTTTT